These T cell receptor beta chains were read from a single sample in a study of T-cell memory formation after mild COVID-19. From the 5' RACE reads, TCRdb called clonotypes with MiXCR, one entry per CDR3 protein. The data hold just under 550,000 distinct CDR3 sequences, with approximately 20% observed a single time. The specimen was PBMCs or a T cell subset sorted from them (not recorded which). Source of these receptors: an adult woman who had mild COVID-19 (a few samples of this study predate the infection). Cell type and time point are not known. Both conserved end residues are trimmed from each CDR3. The order of the fields is CDR3 protein, V gene, clone size, J gene. A clone size is listed for some rows: how often the clone was seen (once, few, many), or a class if it is expanded.

ASSLGQNYNEQF | TRBV12-3/TRBV12-4 | few | TRBJ2-1
ASSQGGSGEETQY | TRBV4-3 | . | TRBJ2-5
ASSISTGALTEAF | TRBV19 | . | TRBJ1-1
ASSVTSGSGNEQF | TRBV11-3 | . | TRBJ2-1
ASSLVGGANTEAF | TRBV7-9 | . | TRBJ1-1
ASSSSTGWLNEQF | TRBV7-9 | . | TRBJ2-1
SVAAGVNTGELF | TRBV29-1 | few | TRBJ2-2
ASSLDDSSSYNSPLH | TRBV5-1 | few | TRBJ1-6
ATSDFRDQAF | TRBV24-1 | . | TRBJ1-1
SVEKGWTGELF | TRBV29-1 | few | TRBJ2-2
SAPSGRSPNEQF | TRBV20-1 | few | TRBJ2-1
ASSPDRGFGNEQF | TRBV11-3 | . | TRBJ2-1
ASSREGSYEQY | TRBV12-3/TRBV12-4 | few | TRBJ2-7
ASSTSGSAYNEQF | TRBV5-1 | many | TRBJ2-1
ASSRLDLAGELF | TRBV9 | . | TRBJ2-2
ASSSFLTGMNTEAF | TRBV5-1 | . | TRBJ1-1
ASSLWPGDIY | TRBV12-3/TRBV12-4 | . | TRBJ1-3
ASSLVAGGPQRDTQY | TRBV9 | few | TRBJ2-3
ASSYNPPPGDEQY | TRBV6-5 | few | TRBJ2-7
ASSLEQPTDTQY | TRBV5-1 | . | TRBJ2-3
AWTGQALYGYT | TRBV30 | . | TRBJ1-2
ASSLARNSYT | TRBV7-2 | few | TRBJ1-2
ASSQTQNTIGELF | TRBV5-1 | few | TRBJ2-2
ASSRTASGTEAF | TRBV7-9 | . | TRBJ1-1
ASSLQPEGGLQMDEQF | TRBV11-2 | . | TRBJ2-1